Each of the 28 T cell receptor beta chains below was sequenced from the same sample in a study of OX40 agonist ivuxolimab in advanced cancers. Measured with immunoSEQ multiplex PCR; TCRdb has only the in-frame clones, and not every one. The data contain 28,000 or so clones, about four fifths of them singletons. This sample comprised CD4+ or CD8+ T cells sorted from blood, obtained in a trial of the OX40 agonist ivuxolimab. Every receptor here comes from an adult with an advanced solid tumor such as melanoma, head and neck, liver or kidney cancer.

The chain uses TRBV6-5 and TRBJ2-5; the D gene is possibly TRBD1 (5 bases). The CDR3 contains 15 residues. CDR1 is MNHEY, CDR2 SVGAGI, per germline. Trimming removed 0 bases from V and 1 base from J, with 9 bases in between. CDR3: CASSYSWGGQETQYF. The CDR3 DNA reads as TGTGCCAGCAGTTACTCTTGGGGCGGCCAAGAGACCCAGTACTTC.

The V gene is TRBV7-3, the J gene TRBJ2-1, with D hard to call. Germline V CDR1 and CDR2: SGHTA, FQGTGA. Trimming pared 10 bases from V and 0 bases from J, leaving 7 bases between. This CDR3 is built from 12 residues. Here the CDR3 DNA reads TGTGCCACCGGCGCCTCCTACAATGAGCAGTTCTTC. The encoded protein is CATGASYNEQFF.

This chain connects TRBV6-6 to TRBJ1-3, with D possibly being TRBD1 (5 bases). Trimming shortened V by 2 bases and J by 2 bases, and 10 bases separated the two germline ends. This CDR3 has 15 amino acids. Germline-derived CDR1 and CDR2 are MNHNY and SVGAGI (reference sequence). The CDR3 coding sequence is TGTGCCAGCAGTTACCCGGGGGTAACTGGAAACACCATATATTTT. Translated: CASSYPGVTGNTIYF.

This clone showed up many times. V and J are TRBV6-5 and TRBJ1-1; tentative D call: TRBD1 (5 bases). The CDR3 length is 14 residues. With 6 bases removed from V and 1 base from J, the gap between germline ends came to 12 bases. Germline CDR1 MNHEY, CDR2 SVGAGI. The CDR3: CASSWGWGNTEAFF. CDR3 coding DNA: TGTGCCAGCAGCTGGGGCTGGGGGAACACTGAAGCTTTCTTT.

V and J are TRBV27 and TRBJ2-2; D unclear. The germline V gene encodes CDR1 MNHEY and CDR2 SMNVEV (reference sequence). Trimming cost V 10 bases and J 4 bases, with 16 bases left between them. The length of the CDR3 is 14 residues. In DNA, the CDR3 is TGTGCCACCTATCAGCTGATGGGCACCGGGGAGCTGTTTTTT. Translating it yields CATYQLMGTGELFF.

This clone is a singleton in its sample. This chain connects TRBV12-5 to TRBJ1-1; 10 positions agree with TRBD1. Per the germline V gene, CDR1 is LGHNT and CDR2 is FRNRAP. This CDR3 comprises 14 residues. Trimming cost V 3 bases and J 4 bases; bases outside gene matches: 2. The CDR3 DNA reads as TGTGCTAGTGGTTTTGGGACAGGGGTCACTGAAGCTTTCTTT. It codes for CASGFGTGVTEAFF.

This sequence joins TRBV14 and TRBJ1-1; D remains unclear. The germline V and J ends were trimmed by 0 bases and 3 bases, with 17 bases remaining between them. CDR1 and CDR2 from the germline V gene are SGHDN and FVKESK. The CDR3 totals 17 residues. This chain's CDR3 is CASSQDQMATGDTEAFF. CDR3 in DNA: TGTGCCAGCAGCCAAGATCAAATGGCAACTGGGGACACTGAAGCTTTCTTT.

This clone was observed a single time. V gene TRBV27 combines with J gene TRBJ1-1, with a tentative D call TRBD1 (5 bases). The V and J ends lost 1 base and 7 bases respectively, with 25 bases between them. The CDR3 consists of 18 residues. Per germline, CDR1 MNHEY and CDR2 SMNVEV (reference sequence). CDR3 coding DNA: TGTGCCAGCAGTTTATTCGGGGTAGGGGTGGGCGATTCGATTGAAGCTTTCTTT. Its translation: CASSLFGVGVGDSIEAFF.

This sequence joins TRBV6-4 and TRBJ2-5; a possible D gene is TRBD2 (5 bases). V lost 2 bases to trimming and J lost 5 bases, with 6 bases between them. The CDR3 contains 12 residues. Germline lookup yields CDR1 MRHNA and CDR2 SNTAGT. CDR3 nucleotide sequence: TGTGCCAGCAGTGACCGAGGGGAGACCCAGTACTTC. It encodes CASSDRGETQYF.

The V and J genes are TRBV6-6 and TRBJ1-1; 7 bases line up with TRBD1. The germline gives CDR1 MNHNY, CDR2 SVGAGI (reference sequence). This CDR3 is 16 amino acids long. The trim removed 2 bases at V and 6 bases at J, leaving 12 bases unmatched. CDR3 sequence reads: CASSYPTGGGPAEAFF. The DNA for the CDR3 is TGTGCCAGCAGTTACCCTACAGGAGGGGGCCCCGCTGAAGCTTTCTTT.

The chain has TRBV10-3 and TRBJ1-4; possible D gene TRBD1, 6 bases. From germline, CDR1 is ENHRY and CDR2 SYGVKD. This CDR3 has 17 residues. V gave up 3 bases and J gave up 3 bases, with 17 bases separating them. In DNA, the CDR3 is TGTGCCATCAGTGATATAGAACAGGGTAGAGCTAATGAAAAACTGTTTTTT. Translated: CAISDIEQGRANEKLFF.

This clone occurred many times. The chain has TRBV7-2 and TRBJ2-1; D gene ambiguous. V was shortened by 6 bases and J by 0 bases, with 12 bases between the two germline ends. Germline V gene data show CDR1 as SGHTA and CDR2 as FQGNSA. CDR3 length: 15 amino acids. The CDR3 here is CASSSDQSSYNEQFF. CDR3 nucleotide sequence: TGTGCCAGCAGTTCCGACCAGAGCTCCTACAATGAGCAGTTCTTC.

The genes are TRBV4-1 and TRBJ2-7, with D possibly being TRBD1 (5 bases). V lost 4 bases and J 5 bases, leaving 15 bases between the germline ends. From germline, CDR1 is MGHRA and CDR2 YSYEKL. The CDR3 contains 14 residues. In nucleotides, the CDR3 is TGCGCCAGCAGCCGGACACCAAGGGTCCACGAGCAGTACTTC. Translation gives CASSRTPRVHEQYF.

This chain links TRBV9 with TRBJ2-3; the match to TRBD2 covers 10 bases. V shed 4 bases and J 1 base; nucleotides not matched to a gene: 3. CDR3 length: 15 amino acids. Germline CDR1 is SGDLS and CDR2 is YYNGEE. CDR3 sequence: CASSPSGGGTDTQYF. CDR3 bases: TGTGCCAGCAGCCCAAGCGGGGGGGGCACAGATACGCAGTATTTT.

The chain is built from TRBV5-1 and TRBJ2-7, with D maybe TRBD1 (5 bases). V was cut by 2 bases and J by 2 bases, with 11 bases left in between. In germline, CDR1 is SGHRS, CDR2 YFSETQ. This CDR3 region has 14 residues. CDR3: CASSLDSFTYEQYF. The CDR3 DNA follows: TGCGCCAGCAGCTTAGACAGTTTTACCTACGAGCAGTACTTC. The full variable domain, completed using reference TRBV5-1 and TRBJ2-7, is KAGVTQTPRYLIKTRGQQVTLSCSPISGHRSVSWYQQTPGQGLQFLFEYFSETQRNKGNFPGRFSGRQFSNSRSEMNVSTLELGDSALYLCASSLDSFTYEQYFGPGTRLTVT.

The gene calls are TRBV20-1 and TRBJ2-5; 8 bases align to TRBD2. Germline trimming cut 6 bases from V and 10 bases from J; bases unmatched to any gene: 1. Germline V gene lookup returns CDR1 DFQATT and CDR2 SNEGSKA (reference sequence). The CDR3 is made up of 9 amino acids. The CDR3 DNA is TGCAGTGCCGGGAGGGTCCAGTACTTC. It encodes CSAGRVQYF.

This clone showed up just once. The rearrangement joins TRBV28 to TRBJ2-7, with TRBD1 identical over 8 bases. The CDR3 consists of 18 residues. CDR1 is MDHEN, CDR2 SYDVKM, per germline. After removal of 0 bases from V and 6 bases from J, the junction contained 16 bases not matched to a gene. The CDR3 region has the DNA TGTGCCAGCAGTTTATGGGAGACCATTACTGGACAGGGAGTCGAGCAGTACTTC. It encodes CASSLWETITGQGVEQYF.

The V gene is TRBV27, the J gene TRBJ2-5, with D tentatively TRBD1 or TRBD2 (5 bases each). V was pared by 2 bases and J by 5 bases, with 15 bases between. Looked up from germline, CDR1 is MNHEY and CDR2 is SMNVEV (reference sequence). The CDR3 extends over 15 amino acids. The CDR3 coding sequence is TGTGCCAGCAGTTTAATGGGGTTTGGGGACGAGACCCAGTACTTC. Encoded protein: CASSLMGFGDETQYF.

V usage is TRBV9 and J usage is TRBJ1-3; possibly TRBD1 for D (5 bases). CDR3 length: 16 residues. CDR1 and CDR2 (germline): SGDLS, YYNGEE. Trimming pared 4 bases from V and 0 bases from J, leaving 14 bases between. CDR3 region: CASSPSGGGSGNTIYF. In nucleotides, the CDR3 is TGTGCCAGCAGCCCCAGTGGGGGGGGCTCTGGAAACACCATATATTTT.

The rearrangement links TRBV9 to TRBJ2-1, with 11 positions matching TRBD2. The germline V gene encodes CDR1 SGDLS and CDR2 YYNGEE. Trimming took 3 bases from V and 8 from J; bases not matched to a gene: 7. The CDR3 runs 15 residues. The CDR3 DNA reads as TGTGCCAGCAGCGACACTAGCGGGAGTAAAGATGAGCAGTTCTTC. Protein: CASSDTSGSKDEQFF.

This chain links TRBV6-1 with TRBJ2-7; D uncertain. The CDR3 contains 15 residues. Germline loops: CDR1 MNHNS, CDR2 SASEGT. Trimming left V 2 bases short and J 0 bases short, with 11 bases between. CDR3 sequence (DNA): TGTGCCAGCAGTGAATCCCCGGAGATCTCCTACGAGCAGTACTTC. Translation: CASSESPEISYEQYF.

The rearrangement joins TRBV19 to TRBJ2-5; D may be TRBD2 (5 bases). Trimming removed 3 bases from V and 5 bases from J, with 10 bases in between. Germline V lookup: CDR1 LNHDA, CDR2 SQIVND (reference sequence). This CDR3 is built from 13 residues. CDR3 coding DNA: TGTGCCAGTAGTATCATCTCGGGGGAGACCCAGTACTTC. This gives the protein CASSIISGETQYF.

The genes are TRBV30 and TRBJ2-4; D call uncertain. The CDR3 has 13 amino acids. Germline V gene data show CDR1 as GTSNPN and CDR2 as SVGIG (reference sequence). V was pared by 7 bases and J by 3 bases, with 13 bases between. Here the CDR3 DNA reads TGTGCCTATGACTCACTCAGCAAAAACATTCAGTACTTC. It encodes CAYDSLSKNIQYF.

A note on this clone: The junction and the germline gene differ at one end; a read error may be behind it. V and J are TRBV19 and TRBJ2-2; 7 nucleotides line up with TRBD1. Germline V gene lookup returns CDR1 LNHDA and CDR2 SQIVND (reference sequence). The CDR3 runs 14 residues. The CDR3, as DNA: TGTGCCAGTAACTGGACAGGAGAACACCGGGGAGCTGTTTTT. Translation gives CASNWTGEHRGAVF.

V gene TRBV5-5 combines with J gene TRBJ1-5, with a tentative D call TRBD1 (5 bases). Germline CDR1 is SGHKS and CDR2 is YYEKEE (reference sequence). V lost 1 base, J lost 6 bases, and 14 bases lay in between. The CDR3 is made up of 15 amino acids. CDR3 bases: TGTGCCAGCAGCTTGTGGCAGGGAAAGGTTCAGCCCCAGCATTTT. Translated, it gives CASSLWQGKVQPQHF.

V gene TRBV28 combines with J gene TRBJ2-2; TRBD2 aligns across 7 bases. V lost 4 bases, J lost 0 bases, and 8 bases stayed unmatched. CDR3 length: 17 amino acids. The germline V gene has CDR1 MDHEN and CDR2 SYDVKM. CDR3 nucleotide sequence: TGTGCCAGCAGTTCCCGCAGTCTAGCGGCGAACACCGGGGAGCTGTTTTTT. Encoded protein: CASSSRSLAANTGELFF.

The chain uses TRBV28 and TRBJ2-7; D is perhaps TRBD1 (5 bases). The CDR3 runs 14 residues. Trimming removed 5 bases from V and 5 bases from J, with 16 bases in between. Germline V gene data show CDR1 as MDHEN and CDR2 as SYDVKM. CDR3 in amino acids: CASSNTGQIHEQYF. The CDR3 DNA reads TGTGCCAGCAGTAACACCGGACAAATCCACGAGCAGTACTTC.

V usage is TRBV7-8 and J usage is TRBJ2-2; D may correspond to TRBD1 or TRBD2 (5 bases each). The ends were cut back, 4 bases at V and 4 bases at J, with 10 bases in the middle. The CDR3 sequence is 14 residues long. Germline CDR1 and CDR2: SGHVS and FQNEAQ. Written as DNA, the CDR3 is TGTGCCAGCAGCTCGGGACCAAGCACCGGGGAGCTGTTTTTT. Protein: CASSSGPSTGELFF.